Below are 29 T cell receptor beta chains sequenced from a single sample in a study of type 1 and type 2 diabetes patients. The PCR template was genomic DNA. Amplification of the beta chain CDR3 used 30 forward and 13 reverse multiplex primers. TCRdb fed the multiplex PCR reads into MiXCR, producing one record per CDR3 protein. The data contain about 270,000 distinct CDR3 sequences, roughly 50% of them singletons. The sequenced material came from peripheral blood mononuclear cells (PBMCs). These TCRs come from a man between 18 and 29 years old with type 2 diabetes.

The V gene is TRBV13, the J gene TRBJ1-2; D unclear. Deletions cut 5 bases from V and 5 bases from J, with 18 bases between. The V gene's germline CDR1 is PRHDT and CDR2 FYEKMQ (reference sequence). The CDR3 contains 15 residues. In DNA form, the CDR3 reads TGTGCCAGCAGCCCTAGTCCGGGATCTCGGTATGGCTACACCTTC. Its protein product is CASSPSPGSRYGYTF.

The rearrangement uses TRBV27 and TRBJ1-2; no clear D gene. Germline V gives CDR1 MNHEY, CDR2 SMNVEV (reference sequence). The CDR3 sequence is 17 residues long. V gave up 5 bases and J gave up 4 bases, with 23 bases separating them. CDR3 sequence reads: CASSPPGLRRKIYGYTF. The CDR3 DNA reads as TGTGCCAGCAGTCCACCCGGGCTCAGAAGAAAAATCTATGGCTACACCTTC.

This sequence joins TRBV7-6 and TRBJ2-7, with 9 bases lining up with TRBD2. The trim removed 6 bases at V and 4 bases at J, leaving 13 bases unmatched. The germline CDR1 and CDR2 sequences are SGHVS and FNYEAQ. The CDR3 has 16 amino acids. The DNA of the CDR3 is TGTGCCAGCAGTGAATCCTGGGGTGGACTAGCGTACGAGCAGTACTTC. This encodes CASSESWGGLAYEQYF.

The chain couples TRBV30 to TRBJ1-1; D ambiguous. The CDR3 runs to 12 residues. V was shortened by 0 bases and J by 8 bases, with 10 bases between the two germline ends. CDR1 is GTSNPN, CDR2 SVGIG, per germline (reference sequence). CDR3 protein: CAWSVGAPEAFF. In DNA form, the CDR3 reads TGTGCCTGGAGTGTCGGAGCGCCCGAAGCTTTCTTT.

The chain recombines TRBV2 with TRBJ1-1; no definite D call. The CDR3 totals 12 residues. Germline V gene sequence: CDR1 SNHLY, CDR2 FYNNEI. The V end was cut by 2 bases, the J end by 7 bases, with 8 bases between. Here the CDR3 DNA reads TGTGCCAGCAGTGAAACTGGTCGTGAAGCTTTCTTT. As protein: CASSETGREAFF.

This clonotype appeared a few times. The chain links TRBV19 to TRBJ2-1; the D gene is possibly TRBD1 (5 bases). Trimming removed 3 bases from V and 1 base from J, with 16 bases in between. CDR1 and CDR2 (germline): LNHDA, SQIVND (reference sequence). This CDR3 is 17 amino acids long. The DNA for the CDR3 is TGTGCCAGTAGTATGTCACAGGCGAAGGTGTCCTACAATGAGCAGTTCTTC. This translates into CASSMSQAKVSYNEQFF.

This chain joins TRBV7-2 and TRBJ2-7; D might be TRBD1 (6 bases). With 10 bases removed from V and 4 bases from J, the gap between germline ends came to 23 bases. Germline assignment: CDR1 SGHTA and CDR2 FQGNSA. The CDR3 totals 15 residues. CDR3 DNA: TGTGCCACCAGTGATTGGGTCAGGGGCGGTTACGAGCAGTACTTC. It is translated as CATSDWVRGGYEQYF.

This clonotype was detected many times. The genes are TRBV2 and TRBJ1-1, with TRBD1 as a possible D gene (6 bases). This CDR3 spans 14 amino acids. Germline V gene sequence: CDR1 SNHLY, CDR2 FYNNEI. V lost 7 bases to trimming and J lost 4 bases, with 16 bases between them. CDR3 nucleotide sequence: TGTGCCAGCACGAGGGGGAGAGTAGGCACTGAAGCTTTCTTT. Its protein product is CASTRGRVGTEAFF.

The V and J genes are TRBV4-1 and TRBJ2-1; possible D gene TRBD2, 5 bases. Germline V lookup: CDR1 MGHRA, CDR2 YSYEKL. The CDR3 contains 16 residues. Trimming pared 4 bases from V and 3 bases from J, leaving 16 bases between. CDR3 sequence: CASSPTPIAGYNEQFF. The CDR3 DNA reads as TGCGCCAGCAGCCCCACGCCGATCGCGGGCTACAATGAGCAGTTCTTC.

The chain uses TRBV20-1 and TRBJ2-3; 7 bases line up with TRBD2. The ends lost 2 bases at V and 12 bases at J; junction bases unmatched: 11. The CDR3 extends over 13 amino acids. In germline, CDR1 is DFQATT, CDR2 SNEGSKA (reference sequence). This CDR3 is CSARSPSGLEQYF. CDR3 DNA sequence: TGCAGTGCTAGATCCCCTAGCGGCCTCGAACAGTATTTT.

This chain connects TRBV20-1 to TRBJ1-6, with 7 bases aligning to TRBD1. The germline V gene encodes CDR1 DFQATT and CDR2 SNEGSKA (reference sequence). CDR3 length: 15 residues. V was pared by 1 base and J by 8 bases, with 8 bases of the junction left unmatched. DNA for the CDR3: TGCAGTGCTAGAGTACCCGGGACAGACTATTCACCCCTCCACTTT. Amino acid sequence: CSARVPGTDYSPLHF.

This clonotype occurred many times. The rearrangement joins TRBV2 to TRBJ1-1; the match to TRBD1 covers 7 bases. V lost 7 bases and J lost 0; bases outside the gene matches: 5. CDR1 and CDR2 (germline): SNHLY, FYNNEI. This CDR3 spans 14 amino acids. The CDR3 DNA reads TGTGCCAGCAATACGGACAGGATGAACACTGAAGCTTTCTTT. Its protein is CASNTDRMNTEAFF.

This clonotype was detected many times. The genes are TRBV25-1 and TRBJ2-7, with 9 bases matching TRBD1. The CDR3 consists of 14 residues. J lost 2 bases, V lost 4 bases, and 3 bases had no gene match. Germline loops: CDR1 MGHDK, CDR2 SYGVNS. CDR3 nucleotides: TGTGCCAGCAGTGGGACAGGGGCAGCCTACGAGCAGTACTTC. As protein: CASSGTGAAYEQYF.

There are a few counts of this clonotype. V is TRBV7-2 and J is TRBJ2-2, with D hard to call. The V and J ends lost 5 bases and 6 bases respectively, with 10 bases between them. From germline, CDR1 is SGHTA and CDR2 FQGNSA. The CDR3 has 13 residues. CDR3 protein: CASSPTGPGELFF. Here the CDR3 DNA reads TGTGCCAGCAGCCCTACTGGCCCCGGGGAGCTGTTTTTT.

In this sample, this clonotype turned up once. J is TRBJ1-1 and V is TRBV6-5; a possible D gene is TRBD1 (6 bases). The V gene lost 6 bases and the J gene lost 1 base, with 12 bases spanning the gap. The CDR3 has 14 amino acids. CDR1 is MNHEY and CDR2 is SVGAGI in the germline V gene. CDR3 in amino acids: CASRVGQQNTEAFF. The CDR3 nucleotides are TGTGCCAGCAGGGTCGGACAGCAGAACACTGAAGCTTTCTTT.

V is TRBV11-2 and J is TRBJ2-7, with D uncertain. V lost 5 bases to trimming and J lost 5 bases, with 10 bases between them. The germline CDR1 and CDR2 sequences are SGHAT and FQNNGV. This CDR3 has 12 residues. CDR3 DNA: TGTGCCAGCAGCCCGGTTTGGGACGAGCAGTACTTC. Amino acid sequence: CASSPVWDEQYF.

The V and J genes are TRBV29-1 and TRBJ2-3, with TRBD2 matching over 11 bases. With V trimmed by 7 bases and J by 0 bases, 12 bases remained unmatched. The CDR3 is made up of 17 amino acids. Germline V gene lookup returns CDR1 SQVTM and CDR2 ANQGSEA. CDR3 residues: CSARLAGIASSTDTQYF. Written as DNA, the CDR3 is TGCAGCGCCAGACTAGCGGGGATTGCCTCTAGCACAGATACGCAGTATTTT.

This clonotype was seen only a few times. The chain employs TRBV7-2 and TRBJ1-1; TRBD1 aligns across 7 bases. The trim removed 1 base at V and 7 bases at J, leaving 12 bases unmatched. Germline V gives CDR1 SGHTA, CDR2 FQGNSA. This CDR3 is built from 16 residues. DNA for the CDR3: TGTGCCAGCAGCTTAGTTGTGACAGGGTGGGGCGGTGAAGCTTTCTTT. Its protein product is CASSLVVTGWGGEAFF. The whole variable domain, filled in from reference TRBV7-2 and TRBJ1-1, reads GAGVSQSPSNKVTEKGKDVELRCDPISGHTALYWYRQSLGQGLEFLIYFQGNSAPDKSGLPSDRFSAERTGGSVSTLTIQRTQQEDSAVYLCASSLVVTGWGGEAFFGQGTRLTVV.

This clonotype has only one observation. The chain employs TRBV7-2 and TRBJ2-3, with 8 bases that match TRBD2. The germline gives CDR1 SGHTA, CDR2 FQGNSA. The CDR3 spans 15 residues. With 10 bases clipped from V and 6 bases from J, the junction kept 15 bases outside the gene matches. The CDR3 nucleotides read TGTGCCACCCAGACGATTGCGGGAGGTGCTGATACGCAGTATTTT. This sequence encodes CATQTIAGGADTQYF.

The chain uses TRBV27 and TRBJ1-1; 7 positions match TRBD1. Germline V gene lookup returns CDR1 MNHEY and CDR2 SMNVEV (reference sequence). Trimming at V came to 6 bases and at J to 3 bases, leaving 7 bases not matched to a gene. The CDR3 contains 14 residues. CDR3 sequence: CASSTGQAYTEAFF. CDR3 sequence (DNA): TGTGCCAGCAGCACCGGACAGGCCTACACTGAAGCTTTCTTT.

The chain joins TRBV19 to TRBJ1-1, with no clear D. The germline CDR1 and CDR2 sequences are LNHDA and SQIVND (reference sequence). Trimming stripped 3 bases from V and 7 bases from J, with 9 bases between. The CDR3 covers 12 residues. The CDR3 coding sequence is TGTGCCAGTAGTATTTGGTGTATTGAAGCTTTCTTT. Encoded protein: CASSIWCIEAFF. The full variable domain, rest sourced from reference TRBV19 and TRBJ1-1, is DGGITQSPKYLFRKEGQNVTLSCEQNLNHDAMYWYRQDPGQGLRLIYYSQIVNDFQKGDIAEGYSVSREKKESFPLTVTSAQKNPTAFYLCASSIWCIEAFFGQGTRLTVV.

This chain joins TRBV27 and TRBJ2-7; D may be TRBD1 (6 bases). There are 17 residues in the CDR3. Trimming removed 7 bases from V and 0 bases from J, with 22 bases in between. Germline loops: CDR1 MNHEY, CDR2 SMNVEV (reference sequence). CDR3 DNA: TGTGCCAGCAAACCCGAGGTAGGGACAACGAGCTCCTACGAGCAGTACTTC. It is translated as CASKPEVGTTSSYEQYF.

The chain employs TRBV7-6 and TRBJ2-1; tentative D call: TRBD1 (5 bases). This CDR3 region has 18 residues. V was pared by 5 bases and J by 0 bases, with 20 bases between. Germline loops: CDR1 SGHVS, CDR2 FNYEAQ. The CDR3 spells CASSLRTNRPISYNEQFF. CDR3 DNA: TGTGCCAGCAGCCTTAGGACAAACCGACCGATCTCCTACAATGAGCAGTTCTTC. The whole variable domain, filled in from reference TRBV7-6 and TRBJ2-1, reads GAGVSQSPRYKVTKRGQDVALRCDPISGHVSLYWYRQALGQGPEFLTYFNYEAQQDKSGLPNDRFSAERPEGSISTLTIQRTEQRDSAMYRCASSLRTNRPISYNEQFFGPGTRLTVL.

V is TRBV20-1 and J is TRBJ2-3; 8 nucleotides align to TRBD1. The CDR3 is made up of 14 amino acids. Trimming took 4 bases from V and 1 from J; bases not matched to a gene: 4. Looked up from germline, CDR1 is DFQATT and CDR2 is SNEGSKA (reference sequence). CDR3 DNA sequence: TGCAGTGCTAATCCGACAGGGGGCACAGATACGCAGTATTTT. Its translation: CSANPTGGTDTQYF.

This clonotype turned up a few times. Written as DNA, the CDR3 is TGTGCCTGGAGTGTCGGACAGGTTTTGCAGCCCCAGCATTTT. Translating gives CAWSVGQVLQPQHF. V gene TRBV30 combines with J gene TRBJ1-5, with 7 nucleotides matching TRBD1. Germline V gene data show CDR1 as GTSNPN and CDR2 as SVGIG (reference sequence). The CDR3 spans 14 residues. J lost 7 bases, V lost 0 bases, and 6 bases had no gene match.

The CDR3 coding sequence is TGTGCCAGCATGTACGGGTCGAGCAATCAGCCCCAGCATTTT. Translation: CASMYGSSNQPQHF. The chain couples TRBV9 to TRBJ1-5; D not certain. This CDR3 has 14 residues. The germline V and J ends were trimmed by 6 bases and 1 base, with 11 bases remaining between them. Germline V CDR1 and CDR2: SGDLS, YYNGEE.

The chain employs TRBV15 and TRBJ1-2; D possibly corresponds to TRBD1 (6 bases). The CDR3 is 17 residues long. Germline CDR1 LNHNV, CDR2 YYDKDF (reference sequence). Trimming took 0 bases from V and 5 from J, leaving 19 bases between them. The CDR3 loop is CATSRDGSGAVAYGYTF. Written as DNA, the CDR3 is TGTGCCACCAGCAGAGATGGTTCAGGGGCGGTCGCGTATGGCTACACCTTC.

In nucleotides, the CDR3 is TGCGCCAGCAGCGTGGCGGGGGCCTACAATGAGCAGTTCTTC. Translating it yields CASSVAGAYNEQFF. This chain connects TRBV5-1 to TRBJ2-1; TRBD2 agrees at 7 bases. Germline values: CDR1 SGHRS, CDR2 YFSETQ. The CDR3 has 14 residues. J gave up 2 bases and V 4 bases, and 3 bases lay outside the gene matches.

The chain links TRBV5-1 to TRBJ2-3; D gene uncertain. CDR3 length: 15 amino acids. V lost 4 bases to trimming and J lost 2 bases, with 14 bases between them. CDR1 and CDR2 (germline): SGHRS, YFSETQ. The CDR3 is CASSPYQSNTDTQYF. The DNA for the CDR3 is TGCGCCAGCAGCCCATACCAGTCTAACACAGATACGCAGTATTTT.